Sequencing of this T cell receptor (beta chain) was carried out in a study of blood T cell repertoires in COVID-19. Looking at the study overall: The United States, Italy and Spain were the sources of the acute and convalescent COVID-19 samples. T cells, B-cell-depleted T cells, or PBMCs provided the cDNA or gDNA that served as material.

V was trimmed by 6 bases and J by 7 bases, leaving 9 bases between them. The CDR3 totals 12 residues. Original processing notes: Reference gene primer amplification in the assay estimated nucleated cell counts. Sequencing used immunoSEQ multiplex PCR; TCRdb keeps in-frame clones, though not all of them. The V and J calls and clone size come from that table; D and trimming were worked out from the DNA. The profile shows 150,000 to 200,000 clones, approximately 90% of them singletons. This sequence was found in a woman aged 30 to 39 with active or convalescent COVID-19. Material for sequencing was peripheral blood. This chain uses TRBV12-3 or TRBV12-4 with TRBJ2-2; D perhaps matches TRBD1 (5 bases). The CDR3 loop is CASRADSGELFF. DNA of the CDR3: TGTGCCAGCAGGGCAGACAGCGGGGAGCTGTTTTTT.